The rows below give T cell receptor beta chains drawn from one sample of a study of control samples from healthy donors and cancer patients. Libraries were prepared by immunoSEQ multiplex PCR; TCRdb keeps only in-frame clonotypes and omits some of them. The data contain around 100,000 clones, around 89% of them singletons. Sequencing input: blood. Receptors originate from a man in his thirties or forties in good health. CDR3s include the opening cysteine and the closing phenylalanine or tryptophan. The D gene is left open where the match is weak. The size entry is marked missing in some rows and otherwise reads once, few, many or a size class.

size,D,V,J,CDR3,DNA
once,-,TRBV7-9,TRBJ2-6,CASSLSGVRGSGANVLTF,TGTGCCAGCAGCTTAAGCGGAGTCAGAGGGTCGGGGGCCAACGTCCTGACTTTC
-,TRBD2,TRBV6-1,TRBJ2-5,CASSEIAGGQETQYF,TGTGCCAGCAGTGAAATAGCGGGGGGGCAAGAGACCCAGTACTTC
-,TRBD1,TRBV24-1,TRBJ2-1,CATSEPGQVSNEQFF,TGTGCCACCAGTGAACCGGGACAGGTTTCCAATGAGCAGTTCTTC
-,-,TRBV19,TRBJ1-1,CASSMGRNLDTEAFF,TGTGCCAGTAGTATGGGGCGCAATCTGGACACTGAAGCTTTCTTT
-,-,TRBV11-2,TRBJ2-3,CASSLDRGYGDTQYF,TGTGCCAGCAGCTTAGATAGGGGGTATGGGGATACGCAGTATTTT
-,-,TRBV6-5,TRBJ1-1,CASSRDRKNTEAFF,TGTGCCAGCAGCCGCGACAGGAAGAACACTGAAGCTTTCTTT
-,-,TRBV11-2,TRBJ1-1,CASSLMTGNTEAFF,TGTGCCAGCAGCTTAATGACTGGTAACACTGAAGCTTTCTTT
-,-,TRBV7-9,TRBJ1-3,CASSQAAGAGNTIYF,TGTGCCAGCAGCCAAGCCGCGGGGGCCGGAAACACCATATATTTT
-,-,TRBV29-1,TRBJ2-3,CSVEVLEDTDTQYF,TGCAGCGTCGAGGTGCTTGAAGACACAGATACGCAGTATTTT
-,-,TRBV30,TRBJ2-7,CAWSIGGYEQYF,TGTGCCTGGAGTATAGGGGGCTACGAGCAGTACTTC
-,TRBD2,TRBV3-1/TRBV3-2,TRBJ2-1,CASSQVLREGQAAPYNEQFF,TGTGCCAGCAGCCAAGTTCTGCGGGAGGGTCAGGCTGCCCCCTACAATGAGCAGTTCTTC
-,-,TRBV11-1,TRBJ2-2,CASSFSTNTGELFF,TGTGCCAGCAGCTTCTCCACGAACACCGGGGAGCTGTTTTTT
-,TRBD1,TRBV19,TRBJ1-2,CASSTPRGLNYGYTF,TGTGCCAGTAGTACTCCCAGGGGGCTGAACTATGGCTACACCTTC
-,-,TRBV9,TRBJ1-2,CASSQSLQGLYGYTF,TGTGCCAGCAGCCAAAGCCTACAGGGCCTATATGGCTACACCTTC
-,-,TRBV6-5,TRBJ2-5,CASSPSVGVGTQYF,TGTGCCAGCAGTCCATCCGTGGGAGTGGGGACCCAGTACTTC
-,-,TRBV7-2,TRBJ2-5,CASSLGGEETQYF,TGTGCCAGCAGCTTAGGAGGGGAAGAGACCCAGTACTTC
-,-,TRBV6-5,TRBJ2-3,CASSPGASTDTQYF,TGTGCCAGCAGTCCCGGGGCCAGCACAGATACGCAGTATTTT
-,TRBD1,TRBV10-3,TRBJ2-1,CAISARDRGVYEQFF,TGTGCCATCAGCGCCAGGGACAGGGGAGTCTATGAGCAGTTCTTC
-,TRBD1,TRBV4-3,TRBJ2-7,CASSQETGLLYEQYF,TGCGCCAGCAGCCAAGAGACAGGGTTATTGTACGAGCAGTACTTC
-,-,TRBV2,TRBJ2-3,CASTPGRGSTDTQYF,TGTGCCAGCACCCCAGGTAGAGGGAGCACAGATACGCAGTATTTT
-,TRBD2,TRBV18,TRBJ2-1,CASSPGTSSYEQFF,TGTGCCAGCTCACCAGGGACTAGTTCCTATGAGCAGTTCTTC
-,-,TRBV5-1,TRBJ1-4,CASSLSGLNSYEKLFF,TGCGCCAGCAGCTTGTCGGGCCTCAACAGTTATGAAAAACTGTTTTTT
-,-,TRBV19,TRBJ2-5,CASSIGTGARETQYF,TGTGCCAGTAGTATAGGAACGGGGGCAAGGGAGACCCAGTACTTC
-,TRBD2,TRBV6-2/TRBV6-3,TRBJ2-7,CASSSFLGGSYEQYF,TGTGCCAGCAGTTCCTTCCTGGGGGGGTCCTACGAGCAGTACTTC
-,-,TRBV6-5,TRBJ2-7,CASSWGSESYEQYF,TGTGCCAGCAGTTGGGGGTCCGAATCCTACGAGCAGTACTTC
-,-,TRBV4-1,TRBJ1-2,CASSQASTAGYGYTF,TGCGCCAGCAGCCAAGCTAGCACCGCCGGCTATGGCTACACCTTC
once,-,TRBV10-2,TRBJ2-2,CASSVTNTGELFF,TGCGCCAGCAGTGTGACGAACACCGGGGAGCTGTTTTTT
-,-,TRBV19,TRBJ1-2,CASSDSGYLYGYTF,TGTGCCAGTAGCGACAGTGGGTATCTCTATGGCTACACCTTC
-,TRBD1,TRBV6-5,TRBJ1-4,CASSPQGGQNEKLFF,TGTGCCAGCAGTCCCCAGGGGGGACAAAATGAAAAACTGTTTTTT
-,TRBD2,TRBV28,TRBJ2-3,CASSRAPWGGGSTDTQYF,TGTGCCAGCAGCCGAGCGCCCTGGGGCGGGGGAAGCACAGATACGCAGTATTTT
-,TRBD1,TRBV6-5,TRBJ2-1,CASSYRDRQHNEQFF,TGTGCCAGCAGTTACCGGGACAGGCAACACAATGAGCAGTTCTTC
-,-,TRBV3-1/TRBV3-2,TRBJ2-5,CASSQGQDSGQETQYF,TGTGCCAGCAGCCAAGGGCAGGACTCCGGACAAGAGACCCAGTACTTC
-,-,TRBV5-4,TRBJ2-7,CASSPFSGGGSYEQYF,TGTGCCAGCAGTCCTTTCTCAGGGGGGGGCTCCTACGAGCAGTACTTC
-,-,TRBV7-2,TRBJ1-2,CASSKPQVTYGYTF,TGTGCCAGCAGCAAACCACAGGTGACCTATGGCTACACCTTC
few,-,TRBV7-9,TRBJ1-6,CASSLRTFNSPLHF,TGTGCCAGCAGCTTACGGACATTTAATTCACCCCTCCACTTT
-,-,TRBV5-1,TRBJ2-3,CASSLYPGQISTDTQYF,TGCGCCAGCAGCCTCTACCCCGGACAGATTAGCACAGATACGCAGTATTTT
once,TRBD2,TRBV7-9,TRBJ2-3,CASSSAREGTDTQYF,TGTGCCAGCAGCTCTGCGCGGGAGGGAACAGATACGCAGTATTTT
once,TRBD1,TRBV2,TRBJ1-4,CASSTQGQGAEKLFF,TGTGCCAGCAGTACACAAGGGCAGGGGGCGGAAAAACTGTTTTTT
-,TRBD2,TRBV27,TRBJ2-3,CASSWVSGSADTQYF,TGTGCCAGCAGTTGGGTTAGCGGGAGCGCAGATACGCAGTATTTT
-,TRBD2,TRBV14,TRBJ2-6,CASSQRGGFGANVLTF,TGTGCCAGCAGCCAACGGGGAGGGTTCGGGGCCAACGTCCTGACTTTC
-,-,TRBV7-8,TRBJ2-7,CASRSSAQPHEQYF,TGTGCCAGCAGATCCTCGGCCCAACCCCACGAGCAGTACTTC
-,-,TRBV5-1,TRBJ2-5,CASSPATYDSLGETQYF,TGCGCCAGCAGCCCAGCGACCTACGACTCTCTTGGGGAGACCCAGTACTTC
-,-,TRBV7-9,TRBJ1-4,CASSTYRDTEKLFF,TGTGCCAGCAGCACCTACCGGGACACTGAAAAACTGTTTTTT
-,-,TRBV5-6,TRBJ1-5,CASSLSPTGGQPQHF,TGTGCCAGCAGCCTCTCCCCGACAGGAGGTCAGCCCCAGCATTTT
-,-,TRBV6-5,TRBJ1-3,CASDGTVSGNTIYF,TGTGCCAGCGATGGGACGGTCTCTGGAAACACCATATATTTT
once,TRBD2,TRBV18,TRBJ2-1,CASSHPGTSGSGEQFF,TGTGCCAGCTCACACCCTGGGACTAGCGGGAGCGGTGAGCAGTTCTTC
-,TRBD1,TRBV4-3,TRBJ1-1,CASSQEQGGTEAFF,TGCGCCAGCAGCCAGGAACAGGGGGGCACTGAAGCTTTCTTT
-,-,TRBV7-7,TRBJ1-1,CASSFALNTEAFF,TGTGCCAGCAGCTTCGCCCTGAACACTGAAGCTTTCTTT